This TCR beta chain was obtained from a study of spatial heterogeneity in lung cancer. About the study: Raw-read counts averaged over ten per unique TCR and UMI combination.

Stated time point: sample taken at primary tumor resection. Whole RNA from tumor, nontumor lung or frozen PBMC was sequenced unsorted. The germline V gene encodes CDR1 SGHTA and CDR2 FQGTGA. V was clipped by 0 bases and J by 6 bases, with 12 bases between them. The CDR3 has 14 amino acids. Study conclusions and caveats: Expanded tumor TCRs that were ubiquitous appeared in blood more at resection than follow-up.

This clonotype was counted only a few times. Its antigen is not identified. A unique molecular identifier was attached to every TCR cDNA molecule. TCRdb reanalysed the 5' RACE reads using MiXCR and keeps one entry per CDR3 protein. This table holds 13,000 to 15,000 distinct CDR3 sequences, 10% to 13% found once. The clonotype originates from a female donor with early-stage non-small cell lung cancer. This chain links TRBV7-3 with TRBJ2-7; D not resolved. The source was PBMCs, collected at surgery. The CDR3 loop is CASSLTRTLGEQYF. The CDR3 DNA is TGTGCCAGCAGCTTAACCCGGACCTTGGGCGAGCAGTACTTC.